This record looks at one T cell receptor beta chain sequence and its context. Within the sample, other DNA sequences also encode this same CDR3. The protocol was immunoSEQ multiplex PCR, while the TCRdb copy is restricted to in-frame clones and leaves out a portion. The sample consists of 86,000 or so clones, over 80% of them appearing once. This record comes from a study of T cell responses to AZD1222 COVID-19 vaccine. The TCR comes from an adult who received the AZD1222 COVID-19 vaccine. This material consisted of peripheral blood, taken 28 days after the second AZD1222 dose.

The CDR3 is CASSLLGQPQHF. The DNA of the CDR3 is TGTGCCAGCAGTTTATTAGGTCAGCCCCAGCATTTT. This rearrangement joins TRBV27 to TRBJ1-5; no clear D. Germline lookup yields CDR1 MNHEY and CDR2 SMNVEV (reference sequence). V lost 1 base and J lost 6, with 4 bases in between. This CDR3 spans 12 amino acids.